This T cell receptor beta chain was captured by sequencing in a study of cytomegalovirus exposure and HLA in healthy donors. The CDR3 covers 18 residues. Trimming took 1 base from V and 4 from J, leaving 19 bases between them. The germline V gene has CDR1 SEHNR and CDR2 FQNEAQ (reference sequence). Clones were sequenced by immunoSEQ multiplex PCR, and TCRdb holds only the in-frame ones, with some missing. The repertoire has tens of thousands of clones, 85% to 95% of them found once; the top ten carry 4.4%. Specimen: PBMCs. V usage is TRBV7-9 and J usage is TRBJ2-2, with D possibly being TRBD1 (6 bases). This receptor was identified in a man younger than 35 in good health and CMV-seropositive. The CDR3 region has the DNA TGTGCCAGCAGCTTAGAGTATAGGGGGAGAACAGTCACCGGGGAGCTGTTTTTT. This gives the protein CASSLEYRGRTVTGELFF.